Listed below are T cell receptor beta chains from one sample, sequenced in a study of blood T cell repertoires in COVID-19. Here immunoSEQ multiplex PCR was the method, and the copy in TCRdb shows in-frame clones only, minus some. The data show approximately 70,000 clones, more than 85% seen once. Sample: peripheral blood. The receptors were sampled from a man aged 40-49 years with COVID-19, enrolled during active disease. The CDR3 runs from the conserved cysteine through the conserved F or W.

V gene | CDR3 protein
TRBV9 | CASSPQGISEKLFF
TRBV28 | CASSKDGESPLHF
TRBV5-1 | CASSHGQGYNEQFF
TRBV30 | CAWSPTPTSGNEQFF
TRBV18 | CASSRNRGSGANVLTF
TRBV25-1 | CASRQAADQPQHF
TRBV6-5 | CASRLGQGLTEAFF
TRBV19 | CASSIDPLSGYTDTQYF
TRBV6-5 | CASGTTGGLRGYTF
TRBV29-1 | CSVEGDGELFF
TRBV19 | CASSIVGTEKETQYF
TRBV30 | CAWSTGSDTQYF
TRBV5-1 | CASSRGTGQVAYEQYF